The 27 T cell receptor beta chains presented below share a single source sample, sequenced in a study of blood T cells in healthy people across ages. The authors ran a second PCR of about 7 to 11 cycles using a sample-barcoded 5' primer and a J-beta primer mix. TCRdb called the 5' RACE reads again in MiXCR, with one record for every CDR3 protein. The repertoire holds approximately 1.5 million distinct CDR3 sequences, with under 55% as singletons. The sequencing input was blood. Receptor source: a woman aged 18 to 35 in good health.

This clonotype was detected once. V is TRBV10-3 and J is TRBJ1-5, with a tentative D call TRBD1 (5 bases). This CDR3 has 17 amino acids. The germline gives CDR1 ENHRY, CDR2 SYGVKD. V dropped 3 bases and J dropped 3 bases, with 18 bases sitting between them. The CDR3 sequence is CAISEGWRQGDNQPQHF. For the CDR3, the DNA is TGTGCCATCAGTGAAGGATGGAGGCAGGGAGACAATCAGCCCCAGCATTTT.

Only a few counts were recorded for this clonotype. This rearrangement joins TRBV10-3 to TRBJ1-1, with 9 positions matching TRBD1. The CDR3 extends over 17 amino acids. The germline gives CDR1 ENHRY, CDR2 SYGVKD. The junction had 10 bases not matched to a gene; V was cut back by 4 bases and J by 1 base. The CDR3 DNA follows: TGTGCCATCAGTGGGACCCCGGGACAGGGAACGAACACTGAAGCTTTCTTT. It is translated as CAISGTPGQGTNTEAFF.

The DNA for the CDR3 is TGTGCCAGCAGAAGGAGCTCCTATAATTCACCCCTCCACTTT. This codes for CASRRSSYNSPLHF. The chain recombines TRBV27 with TRBJ1-6, with D uncertain. The V end was cut by 6 bases, the J end by 0 bases, with 6 bases between. Looked up from germline, CDR1 is MNHEY and CDR2 is SMNVEV (reference sequence). The CDR3 has 14 residues.

This clonotype was recorded many times. This chain uses TRBV9 with TRBJ2-7, with TRBD1 identical over 7 bases. Trimming removed 7 bases from V and 2 bases from J; junction bases left unmatched: 9. Germline loops: CDR1 SGDLS, CDR2 YYNGEE. This CDR3 is 14 amino acids long. CDR3 DNA sequence: TGTGCCAGCGCTCGGGACAGAGGTACCTACGAGCAGTACTTC. This translates into CASARDRGTYEQYF. Looking up the rest from reference TRBV9 and TRBJ2-7 gives the full variable domain: DSGVTQTPKHLITATGQRVTLRCSPRSGDLSVYWYQQSLDQGLQFLIQYYNGEERAKGNILERFSAQQFPDLHSELNLSSLELGDSALYFCASARDRGTYEQYFGPGTRLTVT.

CDR3 DNA: TGCAGCATACGGACTAGCGGGTCATCCTACAATGAGCAGTTCTTC. Protein sequence: CSIRTSGSSYNEQFF. The V call is TRBV29-1, the J call TRBJ2-1; the match to TRBD2 covers 11 bases. V lost 8 bases to trimming and J lost 1 base; unmatched junction nucleotides: 7. This CDR3 has 15 amino acids. Germline lookup yields CDR1 SQVTM and CDR2 ANQGSEA.

The V gene is TRBV10-3, the J gene TRBJ2-1; 11 bases fit TRBD2. This CDR3 region has 13 residues. Looked up from germline, CDR1 is ENHRY and CDR2 is SYGVKD. J lost 7 bases, V lost 11 bases, and 7 bases had no gene match. For the CDR3, the DNA is TGTGCCGCCCGACTAGCGGGAAAAAATGAGCAGTTCTTC. This gives the protein CAARLAGKNEQFF.

A few counts support this clonotype. The chain couples TRBV2 to TRBJ2-3; D remains unclear. V was clipped by 0 bases and J by 2 bases, with 3 bases between them. This CDR3 is 13 amino acids long. Germline lookup yields CDR1 SNHLY and CDR2 FYNNEI. CDR3 protein: CASSEAITDTQYF. The CDR3 coding sequence is TGTGCCAGCAGTGAAGCTATCACAGATACGCAGTATTTT.

The rearrangement uses TRBV6-2 or TRBV6-3 and TRBJ2-1; D perhaps matches TRBD2 (6 bases). This CDR3 comprises 15 residues. V shed 6 bases and J shed 3 bases, with 15 bases lying between them. The germline V gene has CDR1 MNHEY and CDR2 SVGEGT. CDR3 sequence (DNA): TGTGCCAGCAGGCCAACTAGCAGGCGCTACAATGAGCAGTTCTTC. Protein: CASRPTSRRYNEQFF.

The gene calls are TRBV7-2 and TRBJ1-4; no firm D call. The CDR3 has 15 residues. CDR1 is SGHTA and CDR2 is FQGNSA in the germline V gene. With 5 bases removed from V and 4 bases from J, the gap between germline ends came to 14 bases. Here the CDR3 DNA reads TGTGCCAGCAGCCCGGTCGAGTGGCATAATGAAAAACTGTTTTTT. This gives the protein CASSPVEWHNEKLFF.

The gene calls are TRBV28 and TRBJ2-7; no reliable D call. Germline loops: CDR1 MDHEN, CDR2 SYDVKM. The CDR3 loop spans 13 amino acids. Between the trimmed V and J ends, which lost 5 bases and 7 bases, there was a span of 15 bases. The CDR3 spells CASSAPSLNEQYF. For the CDR3, the DNA is TGTGCCAGCAGTGCCCCTAGTCTCAATGAGCAGTACTTC.

The chain carries TRBV29-1 and TRBJ1-2; D uncertain. Germline lookup yields CDR1 SQVTM and CDR2 ANQGSEA. Trimming pared 0 bases from V and 0 bases from J, leaving 5 bases between. CDR3 length equals 13 residues. The CDR3 region is CSVEDRTNYGYTF. The CDR3 DNA reads as TGCAGCGTTGAAGATCGGACTAACTATGGCTACACCTTC.

V and J are TRBV4-1 and TRBJ2-1; 11 nucleotides line up with TRBD2. The CDR3 is made up of 16 amino acids. With 2 bases clipped from V and 5 bases from J, the junction kept 5 bases outside the gene matches. Germline loops: CDR1 MGHRA, CDR2 YSYEKL. The CDR3, as DNA: TGCGCCAGCAGCCAATCCGGGACTAGCGGCCACAATGAGCAGTTCTTC. This sequence encodes CASSQSGTSGHNEQFF.

V and J are TRBV12-3 or TRBV12-4 and TRBJ1-6; 8 bases are a match to TRBD1. Trimming cost V 3 bases and J 10 bases; bases outside gene matches: 5. CDR3 length: 14 amino acids. CDR3 sequence (DNA): TGTGCCAGCAGTTTTCGGACAGGGAGCTCACCCCTCCACTTT. Its protein is CASSFRTGSSPLHF.

This clonotype has only a few counts. The gene calls are TRBV7-2 and TRBJ1-1; tentatively, D is TRBD1 (5 bases). V lost 3 bases, J lost 6 bases, and 14 bases lay in between. Germline lookup yields CDR1 SGHTA and CDR2 FQGNSA. CDR3 length equals 14 residues. In DNA form, the CDR3 reads TGTGCCAGCAGCTTGGGGGGGATCAATTCTGAAGCTTTCTTT. Translation gives CASSLGGINSEAFF.

This chain links TRBV3-1 with TRBJ1-4; D remains ambiguous. CDR3 length: 13 residues. Trimming pared 0 bases from V and 7 bases from J, leaving 6 bases between. Per the germline V gene, CDR1 is LGHDT and CDR2 is YNNKEL (reference sequence). Written as DNA, the CDR3 is TGTGCCAGCAGCCAAGAGGGGAGTGAAAAACTGTTTTTT. It yields the protein CASSQEGSEKLFF.

The rearrangement links TRBV5-1 to TRBJ2-1; TRBD1 matches 9 bases. CDR1 and CDR2 from the germline V gene are SGHRS and YFSETQ. The J segment lost 6 bases and the V segment lost 5 bases, leaving 6 bases of the junction unmatched. CDR3 size: 14 residues. The CDR3 DNA reads as TGCGCCAGCAGATTACAGGGGGCCTCCAATGAGCAGTTCTTC. Protein sequence: CASRLQGASNEQFF.

This clonotype occurred a few times. V usage is TRBV7-2 and J usage is TRBJ2-3; maybe TRBD1 (5 bases). Germline V CDR1 and CDR2: SGHTA, FQGNSA. The V end lost 5 bases, the J end lost 8 bases, and 11 bases lay between the germline ends. This CDR3 is 12 amino acids long. CDR3 protein: CASSQMGLTQYF. The CDR3 nucleotides read TGTGCCAGCAGCCAGATGGGGCTTACGCAGTATTTT.

This clonotype was seen a few times. J is TRBJ2-7 and V is TRBV10-3, with D perhaps TRBD2 (5 bases). CDR3 length: 13 amino acids. V lost 6 bases and J 3 bases, leaving 12 bases between the germline ends. In germline, CDR1 is ENHRY, CDR2 SYGVKD. The CDR3 loop reads CAISPGIFYEQYF. In DNA, the CDR3 is TGTGCCATCAGCCCCGGGATCTTCTACGAGCAGTACTTC.

This clonotype was seen once. This chain connects TRBV7-2 to TRBJ2-1; no definite D call. Germline CDR1 SGHTA, CDR2 FQGNSA. The V end lost 1 base, the J end lost 3 bases, and 13 bases lay between the germline ends. The CDR3 runs 16 residues. CDR3 coding DNA: TGTGCCAGCAGCTTAGGGGGTAACGGCATCTACAATGAGCAGTTCTTC. This translates into CASSLGGNGIYNEQFF.

V and J are TRBV4-1 and TRBJ1-2, with a weak D call TRBD1 (6 bases). This CDR3 comprises 16 residues. Germline lookup yields CDR1 MGHRA and CDR2 YSYEKL. V was clipped by 0 bases and J by 5 bases, with 16 bases between them. CDR3 protein: CASSQEVAGAGYGYTF. The DNA of the CDR3 is TGCGCCAGCAGCCAAGAGGTGGCGGGGGCGGGTTATGGCTACACCTTC.

For this clonotype: It may be a read error: a sequence one base away is much more abundant. The V and J genes are TRBV29-1 and TRBJ2-5; D gene unclear. CDR1 and CDR2 from the germline V gene are SQVTM and ANQGSEA. V shed 6 bases and J shed 5 bases, with 16 bases lying between them. The CDR3 has 13 amino acids. The CDR3 protein is CSVDNGYLETQYF. In DNA, the CDR3 is TGCAGCGTAGATAACGGGTATTTGGAGACCCAGTACTTC.

About this clonotype: A read error may produce the germline difference seen at one junction end. The chain carries TRBV24-1 and TRBJ2-3, with D unclear. Germline CDR1 is KGHDR and CDR2 is SFDVKD. The CDR3 extends over 16 amino acids. The CDR3 sequence: CASSDILGSGTDTQYF. In nucleotides, the CDR3 is TGTGCCTCCAGTGATATCCTAGGATCGGGCACAGATACGCAGTATTTT.

The CDR3 sequence is CASSLDWSSKYF. In nucleotides, the CDR3 is TGTGCCAGCAGCTTAGATTGGTCAAGCAAGTACTTC. This chain connects TRBV7-2 to TRBJ2-4; no clear D. In germline, CDR1 is SGHTA, CDR2 FQGNSA. Trimming took off 1 base at V and 14 bases at J, with 12 bases between the two ends. The CDR3 covers 12 residues. Full variable domain (missing parts from reference TRBV7-2 and TRBJ2-4): GAGVSQSPSNKVTEKGKDVELRCDPISGHTALYWYRQSLGQGLEFLIYFQGNSAPDKSGLPSDRFSAERTGGSVSTLTIQRTQQEDSAVYLCASSLDWSSKYFGAGTRLSVL.

This CDR3 is CASRRQGTSEQYF. The DNA for the CDR3 is TGTGCCAGCAGGCGACAGGGAACCTCCGAGCAGTACTTC. V gene TRBV12-3 or TRBV12-4 combines with J gene TRBJ2-7, with TRBD1 identical over 7 bases. The CDR3 contains 13 residues. Trimming at V came to 6 bases and at J to 6 bases, leaving 8 bases not matched to a gene.

V is TRBV6-5 and J is TRBJ2-7, with TRBD2 as a possible D gene (5 bases). The V end was cut by 6 bases, the J end by 7 bases, with 19 bases between. CDR1 is MNHEY and CDR2 is SVGAGI in the germline V gene. CDR3 length equals 14 residues. The CDR3 spells CASSPTEGYNEQYF. The CDR3 DNA reads TGTGCCAGCAGCCCTACCGAGGGATACAATGAGCAGTACTTC.

This clonotype was seen a few times. The rearrangement links TRBV2 to TRBJ2-1; TRBD2 matches at 10 bases. V lost 6 bases and J lost 7; bases outside the gene matches: 12. CDR3 size: 16 residues. Germline CDR1 SNHLY, CDR2 FYNNEI. The CDR3 is CASSSTSGDNPNEQFF. As DNA, the CDR3 is TGTGCCAGCAGCTCTACTAGCGGGGACAACCCGAATGAGCAGTTCTTC.

J is TRBJ2-1 and V is TRBV14, with D maybe TRBD2 (6 bases). Trimming took off 2 bases at V and 7 bases at J, with 18 bases between the two ends. The CDR3 length is 16 residues. Per the germline V gene, CDR1 is SGHDN and CDR2 is FVKESK. CDR3 sequence: CASSQWRPGVGNEQFF. For the CDR3, the DNA is TGTGCCAGCAGCCAATGGCGTCCGGGAGTGGGAAATGAGCAGTTCTTC.